This TCR beta chain was sequenced during a study of shared T cell receptors in the human thymus. This CDR3 has 16 residues. Germline V gene sequence: CDR1 KGHSH, CDR2 LQKENI. With V trimmed by 6 bases and J by 5 bases, 10 bases remained unmatched. TCRdb's table, derived via immunoSEQ multiplex PCR, lists solely in-frame clones and lacks some. The data hold about 710,000 clones, with over 75% observed a single time. The same data also contributed to another study, on human thymus T cells. That source notes: Surgeons resected thymus tissue during corrective heart surgery.

This receptor was identified in a boy in the first two years of life with a congenital heart defect. Specimen: thymocytes. V and J are TRBV18 and TRBJ2-1; 10 nucleotides match TRBD1. CDR3 coding DNA: TGTGCCAGCTCCTCAGACAGGGGGCGATCCCACAATGAGCAGTTCTTC. This gives the protein CASSSDRGRSHNEQFF.